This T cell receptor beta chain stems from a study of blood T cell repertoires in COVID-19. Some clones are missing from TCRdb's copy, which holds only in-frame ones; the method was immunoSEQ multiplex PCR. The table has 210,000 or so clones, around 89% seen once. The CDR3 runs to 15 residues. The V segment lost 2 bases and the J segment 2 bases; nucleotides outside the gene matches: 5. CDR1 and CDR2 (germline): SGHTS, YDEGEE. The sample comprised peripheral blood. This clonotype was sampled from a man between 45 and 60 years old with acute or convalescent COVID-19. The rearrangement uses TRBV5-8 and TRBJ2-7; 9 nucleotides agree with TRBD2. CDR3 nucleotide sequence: TGTGCCAGCAGCTTCCCGGGACTAGCTACCTACGAGCAGTACTTC. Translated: CASSFPGLATYEQYF.